A selection of T cell receptor beta chains follows, all from one sample in a study of PD-1 blockade in mismatch repair-deficient tumors. Libraries were prepared by immunoSEQ multiplex PCR; TCRdb keeps only in-frame clonotypes and omits some of them. Of around 38,000 clones listed, roughly 77% are singletons. The sequences come from peripheral blood, collected 4 weeks after starting pembrolizumab. The source is an adult with mismatch repair-deficient cancer. The CDR3 runs from the conserved cysteine through the conserved F or W. A D gene is named only where the DNA matches it firmly. Expanded clones are given a class, and other clones once, few, many or no size at all.

>16|TRBD2|-|TRBJ2-7|TRBV11-2
TGTGCCAGCAGCTCGGTGGGGGGGAGGTCCTACTACGAGCAGTACTTC
CASSSVGGRSYYEQYF
>16|-|-|TRBJ2-3|TRBV7-9
TGTGCCAGCAGCCAAGGGACATTGGGAGGCACAGATACGCAGTATTTT
CASSQGTLGGTDTQYF
>12|-|-|TRBJ2-5|TRBV9
TGTGCCAGCAGCGTAGCGGGAGAGACCCAGTACTTC
CASSVAGETQYF
>13|-|-|TRBJ2-3|TRBV25-1
TGTGCCACTAAGGGGCTCCTCACAGATACGCAGTATTTT
CATKGLLTDTQYF
>14|-|-|TRBJ1-5|TRBV7-9
TGTGCCAGCAGCTATGAGGGCCTCAATCAGCCCCAGCATTTT
CASSYEGLNQPQHF
>14|-|-|TRBJ1-4|TRBV7-9
TGTGCCAGCAGCTTAGCTGGGCAGAATGAAAAACTGTTTTTT
CASSLAGQNEKLFF
>14|-|-|TRBJ1-5|TRBV10-3
TGTGCCATCAGTGAGCGGCAGGGGATTCAGCCCCAGCATTTT
CAISERQGIQPQHF
>16|TRBD2|-|TRBJ2-3|TRBV11-3
TGTGCCAGCAGCTTTGGACTAGCGATGAGCACAGATACGCAGTATTTT
CASSFGLAMSTDTQYF
>13|-|-|TRBJ1-1|TRBV6-6
TGTGCCAGCAGTTACTCGATGAACACTGAAGCTTTCTTT
CASSYSMNTEAFF
>15|-|-|TRBJ1-2|TRBV4-1
TGCGCCAGCAGCCTGAGCATAGGGACAAACTATGGCTACACCTTC
CASSLSIGTNYGYTF
>15|-|-|TRBJ2-4|TRBV21-1
TGTGCCAGCAGCAAACGGGACAGGGGCCAAAACATTCAGTACTTC
CASSKRDRGQNIQYF
>13|-|-|TRBJ2-5|TRBV5-4
TGTGCCAGCAGCTTGGTTGTCGAGGCGACCCAGTACTTC
CASSLVVEATQYF
>12|-|-|TRBJ2-7|TRBV6-5
TGTGCCAGCAGTGACCGTGGGGTCGAGCAGTACTTC
CASSDRGVEQYF
>14|-|-|TRBJ2-2|TRBV10-2
TGCGCCAGCAGGCGGGACACCAACACCGGGGAGCTGTTTTTT
CASRRDTNTGELFF
>18|TRBD1|-|TRBJ1-1|TRBV7-9
TGTGCCAGCAGCTGCACACTTTCGTGGACAGGGGAGCACACTGAAGCTTTCTTT
CASSCTLSWTGEHTEAFF
>16|TRBD1|-|TRBJ2-1|TRBV7-9
TGTGCCAGCAGCTACCCCAGGGGGTTCTCTTACAATGAGCAGTTCTTC
CASSYPRGFSYNEQFF
>12|-|-|TRBJ2-5|TRBV29-1
TGCAGCGTTGATCGGATCCAAGAGACCCAGTACTTC
CSVDRIQETQYF
>15|-|once|TRBJ2-2|TRBV7-9
TGTGCCAGCAGCTTCTTAATCGGGGAGGCCGGGGAGCTGTTTTTT
CASSFLIGEAGELFF
>14|-|few|TRBJ1-2|TRBV7-9
TGTGCCAGCAGCTTAGAGGGCAGTGGGTATGGCTACACCTTC
CASSLEGSGYGYTF
>15|TRBD1|-|TRBJ1-5|TRBV28
TGTGCCAGCAGTCCCCGGACAGGGGGCACTCAGCCCCAGCATTTT
CASSPRTGGTQPQHF
>18|TRBD2|-|TRBJ2-7|TRBV11-2
TGTGCCAGCAGCTTAGTAATAGGTAGTAGCGGGAGGTTATACGAGCAGTACTTC
CASSLVIGSSGRLYEQYF
>14|TRBD1|-|TRBJ2-5|TRBV30
TGTGCCTGGGGGACAGGGAGGTTTCAAGAGACCCAGTACTTC
CAWGTGRFQETQYF
>15|TRBD1|-|TRBJ1-5|TRBV6-5
TGTGCCAGCAAATTGACAGGGGGCCTCAATCAGCCCCAGCATTTT
CASKLTGGLNQPQHF
>14|-|-|TRBJ2-7|TRBV21-1
TGTGCCAGCAGCAAGCCCCCGTACTACTACGAGCAGTACTTC
CASSKPPYYYEQYF
>13|-|-|TRBJ1-5|TRBV7-2
TGTGCCAGCAGCTTAGAAAGACCTCAGCCCCAGCATTTT
CASSLERPQPQHF
>14|TRBD1|few|TRBJ1-2|TRBV27
TGTGCCAGCAGTAAGACAGGGGTCAACTATGGCTACACCTTC
CASSKTGVNYGYTF
>11|-|-|TRBJ1-4|TRBV30
TGTGCCTGGAGTGGGGGGGGCGCCCCTGGTTTT
CAWSGGGAPGF
>15|-|-|TRBJ1-1|TRBV23-1
TGCGCCAGCAGTAGTACAGACGGGAGGAACACTGAAGCTTTCTTT
CASSSTDGRNTEAFF
>16|TRBD2|-|TRBJ2-5|TRBV5-1
TGCGCCAGCAGCCCCCGAGGGGAGGGGCGCGGGAAGACCCAGTACTTC
CASSPRGEGRGKTQYF
>15|-|-|TRBJ1-5|TRBV5-8
TGTGCCAGCAGCTTGGAGGGGCGGATCAATCAGCCCCAGCATTTT
CASSLEGRINQPQHF
>14|-|-|TRBJ1-2|TRBV6-5
TGTGCCAGCAGTTACTCTCTGCTCAACTATGGCTACACCTTC
CASSYSLLNYGYTF
>14|TRBD1|-|TRBJ2-2|TRBV12-5
TGTGCTAGTGGTTACAGCACAGGGGCCGGGGAGCTGTTTTTT
CASGYSTGAGELFF
>16|TRBD2|-|TRBJ2-2|TRBV19
TGTGCCAGTAGCGAGGCGGGTAGCGGGCAAGTCGGGGAGCTGTTTTTT
CASSEAGSGQVGELFF
>16|TRBD2|-|TRBJ2-7|TRBV11-2
TGTGCCAGCAGCTTAGAAGCGGGACGGTATACCTACGAGCAGTACTTC
CASSLEAGRYTYEQYF
>13|TRBD2|-|TRBJ2-1|TRBV13
TGTGCCAGCAGCTCGACTAGCGGGCCCGAGCAGTTCTTC
CASSSTSGPEQFF
>15|TRBD2|-|TRBJ2-7|TRBV7-9
TGTGCCAGCAGCCCGTGGACTAGCGGGAACTACGAGCAGTACTTC
CASSPWTSGNYEQYF
>15|-|-|TRBJ2-6|TRBV6-1
TGTGCCAGCAGTGGAGAAGACTCTGGGGCCAACGTCCTGACTTTC
CASSGEDSGANVLTF
>16|-|-|TRBJ2-3|TRBV5-4
TGTGCCAGCAGCCCGAGTGCCATTGCTAGCACAGATACGCAGTATTTT
CASSPSAIASTDTQYF
>16|TRBD2|-|TRBJ2-3|TRBV9
TGTGCCAGCAGCGTAGATCAGCGGGAGGGCACAGATACGCAGTATTTT
CASSVDQREGTDTQYF
>18|-|once|TRBJ2-7|TRBV9
TGTGCCAGCAGCGTAGAGTATGAGGACACAAGACTCTCCTACGAGCAGTACTTC
CASSVEYEDTRLSYEQYF
>13|TRBD2|-|TRBJ2-4|TRBV29-1
TGCAGCGTGGATACCAGCGGGAGTGACATTCAGTACTTC
CSVDTSGSDIQYF
>12|TRBD1|-|TRBJ2-3|TRBV6-6
TGTGCCAGCACCACAGGGGGCGGACCGACGAGTTTT
CASTTGGGPTSF
>13|-|few|TRBJ2-1|TRBV10-2
TGCGCCAGCAGTGAGCGGGAGTACAATGAGCAGTTCTTC
CASSEREYNEQFF
>14|-|-|TRBJ2-6|TRBV28
TGTGCCAGCAGTACACCCTCTGGGGCCAACGTCCTGACTTTC
CASSTPSGANVLTF
>15|-|-|TRBJ2-7|TRBV4-1
TGCGCCAGCAGCCAAGGTGGGGGAATAGTCTACGAGCAGTACTTC
CASSQGGGIVYEQYF
>16|TRBD2|-|TRBJ2-1|TRBV10-3
TGTGCCATCAGTGAGTCGACTAGCGGGTCTTACAATGAGCAGTTCTTC
CAISESTSGSYNEQFF
>15|-|-|TRBJ2-5|TRBV9
TGTGCCAGCAGCGTAGGTCCTAGCGCCCAAGAGACCCAGTACTTC
CASSVGPSAQETQYF
>12|-|-|TRBJ1-1|TRBV5-8
TGTGCCAGCAGCTTGGGACCACGTGAAGCTTTCTTT
CASSLGPREAFF
>16|TRBD1|-|TRBJ1-5|TRBV19
TGTGCCAGTAGAACGGGACAGCCATATAGCAATCAGCCCCAGCATTTT
CASRTGQPYSNQPQHF
>14|TRBD2|-|TRBJ2-7|TRBV2
TGTGCCAGCAGGATCTGGGGGGGTCCCTACGAGCAGTACTTC
CASRIWGGPYEQYF
>13|-|-|TRBJ1-5|TRBV28
TGTGCCAGCAGTCCGCCGCTAATCCAGCCCCAGCATTTT
CASSPPLIQPQHF
>11|-|-|TRBJ2-1|TRBV30
TGTGCCTGGAGTCTTAGTACTGAGCAGTTCTTC
CAWSLSTEQFF
>13|TRBD1|many|TRBJ1-5|TRBV19
TGTGCCAGTACAGGGGGCCCGGATCAGCCCCAGCATTTT
CASTGGPDQPQHF
>15|-|-|TRBJ1-4|TRBV2
TGTGCCAGCAGTGCCCAAGGTGCAACTAATGAAAAACTGTTTTTT
CASSAQGATNEKLFF